This TCR beta chain was recovered during a study of a mutant IDH1 vaccine in newly diagnosed glioma. As for the study in general: Among treated patients, 62.5% were male and approximately 40% female, and mean age was 40.4 years. Findings and caveats of the study: Vaccination induced immune responses in around 94% of patients.

Indicated time point: week 11, during vaccination. Vaccination used 300 ug of mutant IDH1 20-mer peptide per dose, with topical imiquimod. Points on this clone: Its specificity is not known.

Only in-frame clones appear in the TCRdb table, and some are missing; sequencing was by immunoSEQ multiplex PCR. This table holds 100,000 to 150,000 clones, around 80% found once. The CDR3 is 12 amino acids. Germline loops: CDR1 MDHEN, CDR2 SYDVKM. Between the trimmed V and J ends, which lost 2 bases and 4 bases, there was a span of 2 bases. Here the sequenced sample was PBMCs, taken from a glioma patient whose treatment included an IDH1 peptide vaccine. The source is a man in his forties with glioma. The gene calls are TRBV28 and TRBJ2-2; the D is unclear. Here the CDR3 DNA reads TGTGCCAGCAGTTTAATCACCGGGGAGCTGTTTTTT. Translating gives CASSLITGELFF.